This TCR beta chain comes out of a study of T cell changes during pregnancy in multiple sclerosis. Losses at the gene ends were 3 bases for V and 6 bases for J; bases not matched to a gene: 3. The CDR3 runs 13 residues. The germline gives CDR1 LNHDA, CDR2 SQIVND (reference sequence). Here immunoSEQ multiplex PCR was the method, and the copy in TCRdb shows in-frame clones only, minus some. The sample has about 83,000 clones, 90% to 95% seen once. The specimen comprised peripheral blood, sampled in the second trimester of pregnancy. The sequence was collected from a female donor with multiple sclerosis, enrolled in a pregnancy study. The chain links TRBV19 to TRBJ2-7, with 9 bases that match TRBD1. The CDR3 DNA sequence: TGTGCCAGTAGTATTGGGACAGGGTCCGAGCAGTACTTC. Amino acid sequence: CASSIGTGSEQYF.